The clone carrying this T cell receptor beta chain came up once. Its antigen is currently unknown. This CDR3 region has 15 residues. The germline V gene encodes CDR1 SGHNT and CDR2 YYREEE (reference sequence). V lost 4 bases to trimming and J lost 8 bases; unmatched junction nucleotides: 12. The library came from three nested PCR rounds adapted from ARM-PCR protocols. A single record per CDR3 protein comes from TCRdb applying MiXCR to the multiplex PCR reads. The sample consists of roughly 74,000 distinct CDR3 sequences, around 80% of them appearing once. These data belong to a study of tumor and adjacent non-tumor tissue in lung cancer. Overall study: On average, productive TCRbeta reads reached 4 million to 5 million per sample.

RNA was extracted from bulk tissue without any cell sorting. This non-tumor lung sample came from over 3 cm beyond the tumor edge. Study-wide findings and caveats: Shorter survival was associated with higher TCR diversity in tumors. Compared with tumor, normal lung showed significantly lower TCR diversity. In normal lung, the top 100 clones were significantly more dominant than in tumor.

The chain employs TRBV5-4 and TRBJ2-1; 7 bases line up with TRBD1. The specimen sequenced was distant non-tumor lung tissue. The sequence was collected from a man between 70 and 80 years old with non-small cell lung cancer. For the CDR3, the DNA is TGTGCCAGCAGCCACCCTGGACAGGATAGGTATGAGCAGTTCTTC. It specifies CASSHPGQDRYEQFF.